The rows below give T cell receptor beta chains drawn from one sample of a study of blood T cell repertoires in COVID-19. This table comes from immunoSEQ multiplex PCR, and its TCRdb copy is limited to in-frame clones, with some not included. The table has about 120,000 clones, around three quarters seen once. The sample consisted of peripheral blood. The receptor source for this set is a woman of 80 years or more with acute or convalescent COVID-19. Each CDR3 is given with its conserved first and last residue. The D gene is left open where the match is weak. Clone size is not always given. Where it is, it says once, few, many or a class for expanded clones.

D gene | J gene | V gene | clone size | CDR3 DNA | CDR3 protein
. | TRBJ2-3 | TRBV7-8 | few | TGTGCCAGCAGCCAACTACAGGGAAGCACAGATACGCAGTATTTT | CASSQLQGSTDTQYF
TRBD1 | TRBJ1-2 | TRBV29-1 | . | TGCAGCGTGGAAACAGGGGTGGACAACTATGGCTACACCTTC | CSVETGVDNYGYTF
. | TRBJ1-1 | TRBV4-3 | . | TGCGCCAGCAGCCAAGAGGGGGGGTTAACTGAAGCTTTCTTT | CASSQEGGLTEAFF
. | TRBJ1-1 | TRBV2 | . | TGTGCCAGCAGGGTTTTGCTAATGAACACTGAAGCTTTCTTT | CASRVLLMNTEAFF
. | TRBJ1-2 | TRBV5-1 | . | TGCGCCAGCAGCTTACAACTCGGGAGCAGCTATGGCTACACCTTC | CASSLQLGSSYGYTF
TRBD1 | TRBJ1-4 | TRBV5-1 | . | TGCGCCAGCAGCTTGGGACAGGGCAGAGAAAAACTGTTTTTT | CASSLGQGREKLFF
TRBD1 | TRBJ2-7 | TRBV7-2 | . | TGTGCCAGCAGCTTAGGGACAGGGGGCAACGACGAGCAGTACTTC | CASSLGTGGNDEQYF
. | TRBJ1-1 | TRBV4-1 | . | TGCGCCAGCAGCCGGGGACATGGGGACACTGAAGCTTTCTTT | CASSRGHGDTEAFF
. | TRBJ1-5 | TRBV21-1 | . | TGTGCCAGCAGCAGGCAGTGGAGACAGGGGGGACATAGCAATCAGCCCCAGCATTTT | CASSRQWRQGGHSNQPQHF
TRBD2 | TRBJ2-5 | TRBV9 | . | TGTGCCAGCACAACTAGCGGGACCCAAGAGACCCAGTACTTC | CASTTSGTQETQYF
. | TRBJ2-3 | TRBV5-4 | . | TGTGCCAGCAGCCCGGGGACTCCCTCAGATACGCAGTATTTT | CASSPGTPSDTQYF
. | TRBJ1-4 | TRBV19 | . | TGTGCCAGTTTTTCACCCGGGGGTAACGAAAAACTGTTTTTT | CASFSPGGNEKLFF
TRBD1 | TRBJ1-2 | TRBV7-9 | once | TGTGCCAGCAGCAAATCCGGGACAGTCGGCTACACCTTC | CASSKSGTVGYTF
. | TRBJ1-3 | TRBV6-5 | . | TGTGCCAGCAGTTTGGGGGGATCTGGAAACACCATATATTTT | CASSLGGSGNTIYF
. | TRBJ1-2 | TRBV6-5 | . | TGTGCCAGCAGTCCAGACGGATCTAGGGGCTACACCTTC | CASSPDGSRGYTF
. | TRBJ2-3 | TRBV4-3 | few | TGCGCCAGCAGCCAAGATGTGCCGGGAGATACGCAGTATTTT | CASSQDVPGDTQYF
TRBD1 | TRBJ2-7 | TRBV7-2 | . | TGTGCCAGCAGCCCGGGGACAGTATCCTCCTACGAGCAGTACTTC | CASSPGTVSSYEQYF
. | TRBJ1-2 | TRBV9 | . | TGTGCCAGCAGCGTAGTAGGGGGGGGTGAAGGCTATGGCTACACCTTC | CASSVVGGGEGYGYTF
TRBD2 | TRBJ2-7 | TRBV27 | few | TGTGCCAGCAGTTCTCGGACTAGCCGTGAGCAGTACTTC | CASSSRTSREQYF
. | TRBJ1-1 | TRBV5-4 | . | TGTGCCAGCAGCCTACCCGGGGACTTAAACACTGAAGCTTTCTTT | CASSLPGDLNTEAFF
TRBD1 | TRBJ2-4 | TRBV5-8 | . | TGTGCCAGCAGCTCATTAGGACAGGTGAAAAACATTCAGTACTTC | CASSSLGQVKNIQYF
. | TRBJ1-2 | TRBV15 | . | TGTGCCACCAGCAGAGATCGTAGAGGGTACTTCAACTATGGCTACACCTTC | CATSRDRRGYFNYGYTF
. | TRBJ2-5 | TRBV18 | . | TGTGCCAGCTCAGGGGCCCAAGAGACCCAGTACTTC | CASSGAQETQYF
. | TRBJ1-1 | TRBV2 | . | TGTGCCAGCAGTGATCGGGGGGCGGGCACTGAAGCTTTCTTT | CASSDRGAGTEAFF
TRBD1 | TRBJ2-1 | TRBV7-8 | once | TGTGCCAGCAGCCGGACAGGGGGCTTCGGGAATGAGCAGTTCTTC | CASSRTGGFGNEQFF
. | TRBJ1-6 | TRBV11-2 | . | TGTGCCAGCAGCTTTACGGGTAATTCACCCCTCCACTTT | CASSFTGNSPLHF
. | TRBJ2-5 | TRBV4-2 | . | TGTGCCAGCAGCCAAGCTTATCTGTACCAAGAGACCCAGTACTTC | CASSQAYLYQETQYF
TRBD1 | TRBJ1-5 | TRBV19 | . | TGTGCCAGTAGTAGACAGGGTGGTAGCAATCAGCCCCAGCATTTT | CASSRQGGSNQPQHF
. | TRBJ2-5 | TRBV5-1 | . | TGCGCCAGCAGCTTGGTCGGGCAAGAGACCCAGTACTTC | CASSLVGQETQYF
. | TRBJ2-1 | TRBV28 | . | TGTGCCAGCAGTTCCCTCCAGTTCCCCTACAATGAGCAGTTCTTC | CASSSLQFPYNEQFF
. | TRBJ1-3 | TRBV30 | . | TGTGCCTGGGGGAGACAGGACTCTGGAAACACCATATATTTT | CAWGRQDSGNTIYF
TRBD1 | TRBJ1-2 | TRBV4-1 | few | TGCGCCAGCAGCTCAGGACAGGGGGCGCGAGGCTACACCTTC | CASSSGQGARGYTF